The present T cell receptor (beta chain) was sequenced within a study of tumor-infiltrating lymphocytes in oesophageal squamous cell carcinoma. Trimming left V 5 bases short and J 7 bases short, with 15 bases between. The CDR3 totals 13 residues. TCRdb analysed the PCR reads with MiXCR anew, one entry per CDR3 protein. Of 15,000 to 20,000 distinct CDR3 sequences listed, roughly 50% are singletons. The sample comprised normal esophageal tissue next to the tumor. The chain recombines TRBV12-3 or TRBV12-4 with TRBJ2-7; possible D gene TRBD1, 6 bases. The receptor was derived from a female donor with esophageal squamous cell carcinoma. The CDR3 spells CASSPHTGNEQYF. The CDR3 DNA sequence: TGTGCCAGCAGTCCCCACACAGGGAATGAGCAGTACTTC.